Presented here are 8 T cell receptor beta chains from one specimen sequenced in a study of OX40 agonist ivuxolimab in advanced cancers. Assay used: immunoSEQ multiplex PCR; TCRdb lists only in-frame clones, some missing. The sample gives roughly 76,000 clones, 84% of which show up once; around 25% is in the top ten. Sample: CD4+ or CD8+ T cells sorted from blood, taken in a trial of the OX40 agonist ivuxolimab. Receptors were obtained from an adult with an advanced solid tumor such as melanoma, head and neck, liver or kidney cancer.

This chain connects TRBV5-4 to TRBJ2-1, with D possibly matching TRBD1 (7 bases). The CDR3 is 15 amino acids. Trimming removed 4 bases from V and 3 bases from J, with 14 bases in between. Germline V gene lookup returns CDR1 SGHNT and CDR2 YYREEE (reference sequence). CDR3 protein: CASSGGGGRYNEQFF. CDR3 bases: TGTGCCAGCAGCGGAGGAGGGGGCCGCTACAATGAGCAGTTCTTC.

The CDR3 DNA reads TGTGCCAGCCACTTCGGGAGGCTGAATGGCTACACCTTC. Amino acids: CASHFGRLNGYTF. V is TRBV6-5 and J is TRBJ1-2; no clear D gene. This CDR3 region has 13 residues. Trimming cost V 8 bases and J 6 bases, with 16 bases left between them. The germline V gene encodes CDR1 MNHEY and CDR2 SVGAGI.

This clone was picked up one time. The V and J genes are TRBV5-1 and TRBJ1-1; 8 bases align to TRBD1. Losses at the gene ends were 3 bases for V and 1 base for J; bases not matched to a gene: 2. CDR1 SGHRS and CDR2 YFSETQ come from the germline V gene. The CDR3 sequence is 14 residues long. This CDR3 reads CASSSGTGNTEAFF. DNA for the CDR3: TGCGCCAGCAGCTCGGGGACAGGGAACACTGAAGCTTTCTTT.

The rearrangement uses TRBV5-4 and TRBJ2-2; 7 positions match TRBD1. Germline loops: CDR1 SGHNT, CDR2 YYREEE (reference sequence). V lost 3 bases, J lost 4 bases, and 3 bases stayed unmatched. CDR3 length equals 14 residues. CDR3: CASSSRTGTGELFF. The CDR3, as DNA: TGTGCCAGCAGCTCGCGGACAGGCACCGGGGAGCTGTTTTTT.

This chain links TRBV10-2 with TRBJ1-3; perhaps TRBD1 as D (5 bases). The V end lost 6 bases, the J end lost 4 bases, and 10 bases lay between the germline ends. Germline V gives CDR1 WSHSY, CDR2 SAAADI. The CDR3 is made up of 13 amino acids. The chain's CDR3 is CASSRGLGNTIYF. CDR3 DNA sequence: TGCGCCAGCAGCCGGGGCCTAGGAAACACCATATATTTT.

This sequence joins TRBV6-9 and TRBJ1-4; weak D call: TRBD1 (6 bases). CDR3 length: 15 amino acids. Trimming left V 0 bases short and J 5 bases short, with 10 bases between. Germline assignment: CDR1 MNHGY and CDR2 SVAAGI. The DNA for the CDR3 is TGTGCCAGCAGTTATTCTTGGGGGGGCAATGAAAAACTGTTTTTT. This gives the protein CASSYSWGGNEKLFF.

This clone came up a few times. The CDR3 DNA is TGTGCCAGCAGTTTAAGGGCCTTATCGGGGGGGCATGTAGATACGCAGTATTTT. Protein product: CASSLRALSGGHVDTQYF. The chain combines TRBV28 with TRBJ2-3, with 8 bases fitting TRBD2. Germline CDR1 and CDR2: MDHEN and SYDVKM. CDR3 length: 18 amino acids. Germline trimming cut 2 bases from V and 5 bases from J; bases unmatched to any gene: 15.

The chain uses TRBV7-9 and TRBJ1-1; TRBD1 matches at 7 bases. The V and J ends lost 6 bases and 10 bases, in that order; junction bases with no gene match: 8. Germline V lookup: CDR1 SEHNR, CDR2 FQNEAQ (reference sequence). This CDR3 has 12 amino acids. In nucleotides, the CDR3 is TGTGCCAGCAGTACAGAGGGGGCCGGAGCTTTCTTT. It translates to CASSTEGAGAFF.